This is a list of T cell receptor beta chains from one sample in a study of OX40 agonist ivuxolimab in advanced cancers. Here immunoSEQ multiplex PCR was the method, and the copy in TCRdb shows in-frame clones only, minus some. The top ten hold about 0.78% of the sample, which has roughly 70,000 clones, approximately 83% seen once. This material consisted of CD4+ or CD8+ T cells sorted from blood, taken in a trial of the OX40 agonist ivuxolimab. The receptors were gathered from an adult with an advanced solid tumor such as melanoma, head and neck, liver or kidney cancer. Each CDR3 is given with its conserved first and last residue. Each record gives: J gene, V gene, CDR3 protein.

TRBJ2-1 | TRBV27 | CASSSADYNEQFF
TRBJ1-3 | TRBV19 | CASREYGSGNTIYF
TRBJ2-1 | TRBV6-6 | CASSYGRVGGTEQFF
TRBJ2-1 | TRBV6-5 | CASRTGTAVNEQFF
TRBJ2-1 | TRBV7-8 | CASSPRAGAGGSYNEQFF
TRBJ2-6 | TRBV10-2 | CASSSGGSGANVLTF
TRBJ2-3 | TRBV7-2 | CASSPLAGGLDTQYF
TRBJ1-5 | TRBV7-9 | CASSPGTHSNQPQHF
TRBJ1-1 | TRBV7-3 | CASSPSGRTEAFF
TRBJ1-2 | TRBV18 | CASSPSGQGGGYTF
TRBJ2-1 | TRBV6-6 | CASSYSGRGYNEQFF
TRBJ2-5 | TRBV11-3 | CASSSGQPYQETQYF
TRBJ1-6 | TRBV19 | CASSIGGAPYNSPLHF
TRBJ2-5 | TRBV14 | CASSQQAGQETQYF
TRBJ1-4 | TRBV29-1 | CSVELQGSREKLFF
TRBJ2-1 | TRBV29-1 | CSVGLAGGGDEQFF
TRBJ2-1 | TRBV7-2 | CASSLAWTSGYNEQFF
TRBJ1-3 | TRBV9 | CASSVDGTGSGNTIYF
TRBJ1-5 | TRBV6-5 | CASSYSGARGAQPQHF
TRBJ1-5 | TRBV6-5 | CASSWTGGSNQPQHF
TRBJ2-7 | TRBV19 | CASSTFPGVEYEQYF
TRBJ2-7 | TRBV4-1 | CASSQTGLEQYF
TRBJ2-1 | TRBV11-3 | CASSSGLAGEEQFF
TRBJ1-2 | TRBV6-5 | CASSSRDGWLYGYTF
TRBJ2-6 | TRBV5-1 | CASSPWTGGRGANVLTF
TRBJ2-7 | TRBV7-8 | CASSLVQRVGYEQYF
TRBJ2-7 | TRBV19 | CASSTSGYEQYF
TRBJ2-1 | TRBV9 | CASSVAPINEQFF
TRBJ2-7 | TRBV2 | CASESGSYEQYF
TRBJ1-5 | TRBV7-2 | CASSVRDRGQGGPNQPQHF
TRBJ2-7 | TRBV7-9 | CASSLEGTSFEQYF
TRBJ1-1 | TRBV19 | CASSVTPQDSEAFF
TRBJ2-3 | TRBV5-1 | CASSLETSGGAMDTQYF
TRBJ2-7 | TRBV10-2 | CASRQGPYEQYF
TRBJ2-7 | TRBV6-5 | CASSWTGASEQYF
TRBJ1-4 | TRBV18 | CASSPKTGVNEKLFF
TRBJ1-4 | TRBV18 | CASSGTGSWDEKLFF
TRBJ2-2 | TRBV7-2 | CASSLTAGELFF
TRBJ2-7 | TRBV19 | CASSTRTSGSSYEQYF
TRBJ1-6 | TRBV15 | CATSSRGGQSPLHF
TRBJ2-2 | TRBV27 | CASSLTTGRTGELFF
TRBJ1-2 | TRBV27 | CASERGHLYGYTF
TRBJ1-1 | TRBV18 | CASSPGRDTEAFF
TRBJ2-2 | TRBV6-4 | CASSEQSNTGELFF
TRBJ2-3 | TRBV29-1 | CSVEDLLASGSSDTQYF
TRBJ1-1 | TRBV6-6 | CASSYGALGDTEAFF
TRBJ1-1 | TRBV7-9 | CASSLRGQGTEAFF
TRBJ1-3 | TRBV9 | CASSVLTGAGNTIYF
TRBJ2-1 | TRBV9 | CASSVGLAGGRGNEQFF
TRBJ2-1 | TRBV4-3 | CASSQAAVPSGSYNEQFF
TRBJ1-1 | TRBV7-9 | CASSSSGQMNTEAFF
TRBJ2-7 | TRBV18 | CASSLGPQNEQYF
TRBJ2-3 | TRBV7-2 | CASSQGAGRNTQYF
TRBJ2-1 | TRBV25-1 | CASGQGARNEQFF